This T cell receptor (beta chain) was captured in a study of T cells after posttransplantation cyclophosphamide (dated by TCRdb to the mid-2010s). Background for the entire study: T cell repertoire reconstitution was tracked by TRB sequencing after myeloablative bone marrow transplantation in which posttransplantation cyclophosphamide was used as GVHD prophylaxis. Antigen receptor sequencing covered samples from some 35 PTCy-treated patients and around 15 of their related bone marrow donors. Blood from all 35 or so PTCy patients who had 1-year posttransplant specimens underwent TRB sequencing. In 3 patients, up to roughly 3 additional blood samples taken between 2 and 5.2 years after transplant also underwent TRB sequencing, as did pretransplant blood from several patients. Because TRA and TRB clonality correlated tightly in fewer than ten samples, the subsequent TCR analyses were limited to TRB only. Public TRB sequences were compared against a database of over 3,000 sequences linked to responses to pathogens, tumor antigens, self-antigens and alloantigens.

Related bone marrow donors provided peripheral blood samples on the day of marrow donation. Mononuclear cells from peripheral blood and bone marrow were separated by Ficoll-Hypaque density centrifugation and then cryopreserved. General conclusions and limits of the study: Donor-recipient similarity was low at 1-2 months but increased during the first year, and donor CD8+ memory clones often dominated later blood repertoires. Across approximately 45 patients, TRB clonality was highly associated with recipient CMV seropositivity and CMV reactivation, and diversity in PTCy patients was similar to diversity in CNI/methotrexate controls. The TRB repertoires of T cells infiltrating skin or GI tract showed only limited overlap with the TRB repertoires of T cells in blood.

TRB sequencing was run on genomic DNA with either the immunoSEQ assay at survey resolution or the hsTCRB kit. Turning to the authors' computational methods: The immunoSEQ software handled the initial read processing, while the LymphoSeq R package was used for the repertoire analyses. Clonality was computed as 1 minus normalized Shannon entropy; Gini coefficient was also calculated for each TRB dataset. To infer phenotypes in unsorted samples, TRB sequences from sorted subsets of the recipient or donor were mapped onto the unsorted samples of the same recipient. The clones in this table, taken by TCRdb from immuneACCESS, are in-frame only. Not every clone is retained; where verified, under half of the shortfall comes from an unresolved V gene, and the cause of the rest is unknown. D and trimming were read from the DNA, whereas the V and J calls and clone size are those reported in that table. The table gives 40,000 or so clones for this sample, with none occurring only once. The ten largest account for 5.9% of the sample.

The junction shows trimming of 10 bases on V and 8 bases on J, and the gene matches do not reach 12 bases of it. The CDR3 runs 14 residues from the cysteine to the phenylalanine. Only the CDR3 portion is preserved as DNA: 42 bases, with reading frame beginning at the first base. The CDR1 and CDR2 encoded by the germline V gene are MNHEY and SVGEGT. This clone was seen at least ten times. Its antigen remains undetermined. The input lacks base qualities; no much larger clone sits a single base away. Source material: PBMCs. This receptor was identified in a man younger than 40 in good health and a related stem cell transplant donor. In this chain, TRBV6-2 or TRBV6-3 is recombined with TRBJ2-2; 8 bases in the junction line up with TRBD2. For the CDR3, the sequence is CATRRGGAVGELFF. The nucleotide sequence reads TGTGCCACCAGACGGGGGGGGGCCGTTGGGGAGCTGTTTTTT.